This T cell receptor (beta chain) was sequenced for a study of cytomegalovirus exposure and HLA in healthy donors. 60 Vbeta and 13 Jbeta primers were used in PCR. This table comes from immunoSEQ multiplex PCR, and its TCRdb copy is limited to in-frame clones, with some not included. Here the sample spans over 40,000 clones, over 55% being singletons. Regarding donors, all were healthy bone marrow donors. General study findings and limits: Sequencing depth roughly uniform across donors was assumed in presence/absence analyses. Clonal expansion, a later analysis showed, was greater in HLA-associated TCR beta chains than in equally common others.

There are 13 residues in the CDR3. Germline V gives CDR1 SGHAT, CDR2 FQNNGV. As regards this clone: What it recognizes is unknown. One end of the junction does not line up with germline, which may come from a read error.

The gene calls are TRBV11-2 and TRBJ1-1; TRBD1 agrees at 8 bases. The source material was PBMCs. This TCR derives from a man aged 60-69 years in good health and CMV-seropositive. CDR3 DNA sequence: TGTGCCAGCAGCCGGACAGGGAACACTGAAGATTTCTTT. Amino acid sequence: CASSRTGNTEDFF.